Each of the 22 T cell receptor beta chains below was sequenced from the same sample in a study of blood T cell repertoires in COVID-19. Sequencing used immunoSEQ multiplex PCR; TCRdb keeps in-frame clones, though not all of them. Here the sample spans under 60,000 clones, about nine tenths being singletons. Sequenced: peripheral blood. The origin of the receptors is a man aged 55 to 70 with acute or convalescent COVID-19.

The DNA of the CDR3 is TGTGCCAGCAGCTTCAATTTACAGGGGGTGAACACTGAAGCTTTCTTT. Translated, it gives CASSFNLQGVNTEAFF. V gene TRBV5-5 combines with J gene TRBJ1-1; 8 positions agree with TRBD1. The CDR3 extends over 16 amino acids. In germline, CDR1 is SGHKS, CDR2 YYEKEE (reference sequence). J gave up 0 bases and V 2 bases, and 6 bases lay outside the gene matches.

V usage is TRBV10-3 and J usage is TRBJ1-1, with a weak D call TRBD1 (5 bases). The CDR3 loop spans 14 amino acids. From germline, CDR1 is ENHRY and CDR2 SYGVKD. V lost 7 bases and J 3 bases, leaving 15 bases between the germline ends. The DNA for the CDR3 is TGTGCCATCATGGAGCCCCCAGGGCACACTGAAGCTTTCTTT. Its translation is CAIMEPPGHTEAFF.

The chain recombines TRBV6-5 with TRBJ2-1, with D perhaps TRBD2 (5 bases). Germline V gene sequence: CDR1 MNHEY, CDR2 SVGAGI. With 3 bases removed from V and 3 bases from J, the gap between germline ends came to 9 bases. The CDR3 has 14 residues. The CDR3 region is CASSYGGRYNEQFF. The CDR3 nucleotides are TGTGCCAGCAGTTATGGCGGGCGCTACAATGAGCAGTTCTTC.

This sequence joins TRBV28 and TRBJ2-7, with 7 bases aligning to TRBD1. Losses at the gene ends were 8 bases for V and 0 bases for J; bases not matched to a gene: 4. Looked up from germline, CDR1 is MDHEN and CDR2 is SYDVKM. The CDR3 is 13 residues long. CDR3 protein: CASLQGSSYEQYF. The CDR3, as DNA: TGTGCCAGCTTACAGGGGAGCTCCTACGAGCAGTACTTC. Combining the CDR3 with reference TRBV28 and TRBJ2-7 gives the whole variable domain DVKVTQSSRYLVKRTGEKVFLECVQDMDHENMFWYRQDPGLGLRLIYFSYDVKMKEKGDIPEGYSVSREKKERFSLILESASTNQTSMYLCASLQGSSYEQYFGPGTRLTVT.

The J gene is TRBJ2-3, the V gene TRBV6-5; TRBD1 might be the D (6 bases). Trimming removed 6 bases at V and 1 base at J, with 14 bases between. Germline loops: CDR1 MNHEY, CDR2 SVGAGI. The length of the CDR3 is 15 residues. The CDR3 sequence: CASSPGTLGTDTQYF. The CDR3 DNA is TGTGCCAGCAGCCCCGGGACATTAGGCACAGATACGCAGTATTTT.

This chain uses TRBV18 with TRBJ2-3, with TRBD1 as a possible D gene (5 bases). Germline V gene sequence: CDR1 KGHSH, CDR2 LQKENI. This CDR3 region has 16 residues. With 3 bases removed from V and 3 bases from J, the gap between germline ends came to 16 bases. CDR3 nucleotide sequence: TGTGCCAGCTCACCCATAACAGTGCAGGGAACAGATACGCAGTATTTT. Protein product: CASSPITVQGTDTQYF.

J is TRBJ2-1 and V is TRBV7-2; 7 bases are a match to TRBD2. The ends lost 8 bases at V and 3 bases at J; junction bases unmatched: 4. The CDR3 runs to 13 residues. Per germline, CDR1 SGHTA and CDR2 FQGNSA. The CDR3 nucleotides are TGTGCCAGCGCGGGGGATTTCTACAATGAGCAGTTCTTC. As protein: CASAGDFYNEQFF. The complete variable domain, with remaining parts taken from reference TRBV7-2 and TRBJ2-1, reads GAGVSQSPSNKVTEKGKDVELRCDPISGHTALYWYRQSLGQGLEFLIYFQGNSAPDKSGLPSDRFSAERTGGSVSTLTIQRTQQEDSAVYLCASAGDFYNEQFFGPGTRLTVL.

Here the CDR3 DNA reads TGTGCCAGCAGCTTAAAGTCCGGGGAGGATGGCTACACCTTC. This gives the protein CASSLKSGEDGYTF. The genes are TRBV7-9 and TRBJ1-2, with D uncertain. V was trimmed by 2 bases and J by 6 bases, leaving 13 bases between them. This CDR3 has 14 amino acids. Germline V gene lookup returns CDR1 SEHNR and CDR2 FQNEAQ (reference sequence).

In its sample, this clone was seen a few times. The chain links TRBV5-4 to TRBJ1-2; D perhaps matches TRBD1 (6 bases). Germline CDR1 and CDR2: SGHNT and YYREEE (reference sequence). There are 19 residues in the CDR3. Deletions cut 0 bases from V and 0 bases from J, with 21 bases between. This CDR3 is CASSLAGFGRGPANYGYTF. The DNA for the CDR3 is TGTGCCAGCAGCTTGGCCGGGTTCGGCAGGGGACCTGCTAACTATGGCTACACCTTC.

The chain recombines TRBV6-5 with TRBJ1-1; weak D call: TRBD1 (6 bases). This CDR3 has 13 residues. V lost 8 bases and J 1 base, leaving 11 bases between the germline ends. Germline loops: CDR1 MNHEY, CDR2 SVGAGI. The CDR3 DNA follows: TGTGCCAGCGGACAGACGTCGAACACTGAAGCTTTCTTT. Amino acid sequence: CASGQTSNTEAFF.

This chain links TRBV6-2 or TRBV6-3 with TRBJ1-2; D gene ambiguous. The V gene's germline CDR1 is MNHEY and CDR2 SVGEGT. The CDR3 is 13 residues long. With 2 bases removed from V and 4 bases from J, the gap between germline ends came to 8 bases. The CDR3 here is CASSYGASYGYTF. In nucleotides, the CDR3 is TGTGCCAGCAGTTACGGAGCTTCCTATGGCTACACCTTC.

This clone was detected once. The chain has TRBV27 and TRBJ1-4; D is unresolved. Per germline, CDR1 MNHEY and CDR2 SMNVEV (reference sequence). CDR3 length equals 15 residues. V gave up 0 bases and J gave up 7 bases, with 12 bases separating them. The CDR3 DNA reads TGTGCCAGCAGTTTATCGAGGGTCCGTGGTGAAAAACTGTTTTTT. Its protein product is CASSLSRVRGEKLFF.

The V and J genes are TRBV29-1 and TRBJ1-1; weak D call: TRBD1 (6 bases). CDR1 is SQVTM and CDR2 is ANQGSEA in the germline V gene. The CDR3 extends over 12 amino acids. V lost 7 bases and J lost 3, with 12 bases in between. CDR3 DNA sequence: TGCAGCGGTGCAGGGGTGGACACTGAAGCTTTCTTT. It encodes CSGAGVDTEAFF.

The chain is built from TRBV30 and TRBJ2-7; possible D gene TRBD2, 6 bases. Germline lookup yields CDR1 GTSNPN and CDR2 SVGIG (reference sequence). With 3 bases removed from V and 5 bases from J, the gap between germline ends came to 14 bases. This CDR3 region has 13 residues. DNA for the CDR3: TGTGCCTGGAGCCTACGGGGGACCAACGAGCAGTACTTC. Encoded protein: CAWSLRGTNEQYF.

The genes are TRBV19 and TRBJ1-5; D remains ambiguous. This CDR3 is built from 13 residues. Deletions cut 9 bases from V and 0 bases from J, with 9 bases between. CDR1 and CDR2 (germline): LNHDA, SQIVND (reference sequence). The CDR3 DNA sequence: TGTGCCAGCCGGGAGGGTAGCAATCAGCCCCAGCATTTT. This translates into CASREGSNQPQHF.

With respect to this clone: Other DNA sequences from this sample encode an identical CDR3 as well. V and J are TRBV2 and TRBJ2-1; tentative D call: TRBD2 (7 bases). This CDR3 comprises 17 residues. CDR1 SNHLY and CDR2 FYNNEI come from the germline V gene. Trimming took off 7 bases at V and 5 bases at J, with 24 bases between the two ends. CDR3 residues: CASTPGWGRGANNEQFF. CDR3 sequence (DNA): TGTGCCAGCACCCCTGGGTGGGGGAGGGGGGCCAACAATGAGCAGTTCTTC.

The chain carries TRBV10-3 and TRBJ2-1; D is perhaps TRBD1 (5 bases). Trimming removed 5 bases from V and 10 bases from J, with 15 bases in between. The germline V gene encodes CDR1 ENHRY and CDR2 SYGVKD. This CDR3 spans 13 amino acids. The CDR3 region is CAISPTAPGEQFF. For the CDR3, the DNA is TGTGCCATCAGTCCAACGGCTCCAGGGGAGCAGTTCTTC.

This chain links TRBV7-9 with TRBJ2-1, with 7 bases identical to TRBD1. Trimming took 5 bases from V and 10 from J; bases not matched to a gene: 11. The CDR3 has 14 residues. In germline, CDR1 is SEHNR, CDR2 FQNEAQ (reference sequence). The CDR3 DNA sequence: TGTGCCAGCAGCCTATCGACAGGGTTTAGCGAGCAGTTCTTC. Its translation: CASSLSTGFSEQFF.

The J gene is TRBJ2-3, the V gene TRBV18; no definite D call. The CDR3 spans 15 residues. CDR1 and CDR2 (germline): KGHSH, LQKENI. V was shortened by 3 bases and J by 1 base, with 11 bases between the two germline ends. The CDR3 here is CASSPFLGGTDTQYF. The CDR3 bases are TGTGCCAGCTCACCCTTTTTAGGAGGCACAGATACGCAGTATTTT.

A few counts support this clone. The chain is built from TRBV6-5 and TRBJ2-2; 7 bases are shared with TRBD1. Losses at the gene ends were 4 bases for V and 1 base for J; bases not matched to a gene: 0. The CDR3 consists of 14 residues. CDR1 MNHEY and CDR2 SVGAGI come from the germline V gene. CDR3: CASSSGGNTGELFF. The CDR3 nucleotides are TGTGCCAGCAGTTCAGGGGGGAACACCGGGGAGCTGTTTTTT.

The CDR3 sequence is CASSVGQGVSDTQYF. The CDR3 bases are TGTGCCAGCAGCGTCGGACAGGGGGTGTCAGATACGCAGTATTTT. The chain employs TRBV7-3 and TRBJ2-3, with 10 nucleotides matching TRBD1. V dropped 5 bases and J dropped 4; count of bases not matched to a gene: 6. The CDR3 contains 15 residues. CDR1 is SGHTA, CDR2 FQGTGA, per germline.

This chain links TRBV2 with TRBJ2-5, with TRBD1 matching over 7 bases. V trimming: 4 bases; J trimming: 6 bases; junction bases outside the gene matches: 5. From germline, CDR1 is SNHLY and CDR2 FYNNEI. This CDR3 region has 13 residues. In DNA, the CDR3 is TGTGCCAGCAGTGTGAGACAGGGAAAGACCCAGTACTTC. Translation: CASSVRQGKTQYF.